Sequencing of this T cell receptor beta chain was carried out in a study of cytomegalovirus exposure and HLA in healthy donors. Overall study findings and caveats: Sequences of the TCR beta chain were said to predict the HLA-A and HLA-B alleles of most subjects accurately.

Notes on this clone: Its antigen is unidentified.

The CDR3 is made up of 13 amino acids. Germline CDR1 reads LGHNT; CDR2 reads FRNRAP. The V and J ends lost 3 bases and 7 bases respectively, with 12 bases between them. The PCR contained 60 Vbeta and 13 Jbeta primers. The method was immunoSEQ multiplex PCR; TCRdb's version includes in-frame clones alone and lacks a portion of them. The sample holds some 77,000 clones; about 80% are singletons and the top ten take approximately 30%. The TCR sequence derives from a man aged 50-59 years in good health and CMV-seropositive. V and J are TRBV12-5 and TRBJ1-2; no clear D. The sequencing input was PBMCs. The CDR3 DNA follows: TGTGCTAGTGGTTTCCAGCGGGGTGGTGGCTACACCTTC. This translates into CASGFQRGGGYTF. Looking up the rest from reference TRBV12-5 and TRBJ1-2 gives the full variable domain: DARVTQTPRHKVTEMGQEVTMRCQPILGHNTVFWYRQTMMQGLELLAYFRNRAPLDDSGMPKDRFSAEMPDATLATLKIQPSEPRDSAVYFCASGFQRGGGYTFGSGTRLTVV.